These T cell receptor beta chains were read from a single sample in a study. TCRdb itself ran the 5' RACE reads through MiXCR, one entry per CDR3 protein. The data contain 30,000 to 40,000 distinct CDR3 sequences, roughly 24% of them singletons. Sequenced sample: naive CD4+ T cells sorted from a lymph node. These receptors were taken from a female donor with breast cancer. Each CDR3 is given with its conserved first and last residue.

V gene	J gene	CDR3 protein
TRBV4-1	TRBJ1-2	CASSSIGGGGYTF
TRBV7-9	TRBJ1-5	CASSLVGAGDQPQHF
TRBV20-1	TRBJ2-1	CSATGGRSDNEQFF
TRBV7-3	TRBJ2-1	CASSSTQGGYNEQFF
TRBV7-6	TRBJ2-7	CASSLVEGSYEQYF
TRBV5-1	TRBJ2-1	CASSLEGGTRSYNEQFF
TRBV3-1	TRBJ1-6	CASTTGNAPLHF
TRBV20-1	TRBJ2-7	CSAGGSYEQYF
TRBV20-1	TRBJ1-3	CSATSRGPGNTIYF
TRBV5-1	TRBJ1-1	CASSLGAKRTEAFF
TRBV6-1	TRBJ2-5	CASSDVLYRGTGETQYF
TRBV5-1	TRBJ2-1	CASSLVGPDNEQFF
TRBV6-5	TRBJ1-1	CASSYLGNTEAFF
TRBV5-6	TRBJ2-3	CASSLGGLASTDTQYF
TRBV4-2	TRBJ1-3	CASSQGRIGNTIYF
TRBV7-3	TRBJ2-1	CASSLSGPLGQFF
TRBV7-6	TRBJ2-7	CASSSQGGEQYF
TRBV27	TRBJ1-2	CASSSQTGGGYTF
TRBV9	TRBJ1-3	CASSPHHRDGNTIYF
TRBV12-3/TRBV12-4	TRBJ2-1	CASSPFSGMTYEQFF
TRBV9	TRBJ1-2	CASSVGLGPNYGYTF
TRBV4-3	TRBJ1-3	CASSQGLGSSGNTIYF
TRBV4-1	TRBJ2-5	CASKDRGNEETQYF
TRBV28	TRBJ2-1	CASSLWGDEQFF
TRBV28	TRBJ2-5	CASSRYTPGEDQETQYF
TRBV6-5	TRBJ2-3	CASSYSRDSTDTQYF
TRBV12-3/TRBV12-4	TRBJ2-1	CASSLSFGGNEQFF
TRBV4-1	TRBJ1-6	CASRGTANSPLHF
TRBV3-1	TRBJ2-4	CASSQGYWSENIQYF
TRBV19	TRBJ1-2	CASSIPGAGLGYTF
TRBV7-2	TRBJ2-7	CASSYTRTTGEQYF
TRBV12-3/TRBV12-4	TRBJ2-7	CTSSNSGQSYEQYF
TRBV7-2	TRBJ2-4	CASSTGSFEAKNIQYF
TRBV5-1	TRBJ2-5	CASSPKTTPGETQHF
TRBV10-3	TRBJ2-7	CATLQESSYEQYF
TRBV4-1	TRBJ1-4	CASSQDWEKLFF
TRBV20-1	TRBJ2-1	CSARVSRDNEQSF
TRBV28	TRBJ1-2	CASRDRGYGYTF
TRBV18	TRBJ1-5	CASSPANRASNQPQHF
TRBV20-1	TRBJ2-5	CSARGVDEKGTQYF
TRBV6-1	TRBJ2-1	CTLRTSPPYNEQFF
TRBV20-1	TRBJ2-1	CSALSGYLSYNEQFF
TRBV6-1	TRBJ2-2	CASRTGTLSTGELFF
TRBV7-3	TRBJ1-1	CASSLTAGNTEAFF
TRBV5-1	TRBJ1-1	CASSSGTLNTEAFF
TRBV20-1	TRBJ2-7	CSASPLGRGVDEQYF
TRBV20-1	TRBJ2-1	CSARDSGRGGHNEQFF
TRBV6-5	TRBJ2-3	CASSSTDTQYF
TRBV20-1	TRBJ2-7	CSARGLTSDEQYF
TRBV5-1	TRBJ2-5	CASSVGTEETQYF
TRBV6-5	TRBJ2-2	CASSVLVTGELFF
TRBV7-8	TRBJ2-1	CASGFMGEEQFF
TRBV5-1	TRBJ2-1	CASNLWDRELGDEQFF
TRBV27	TRBJ2-1	CASSSAGEQFF
TRBV21-1	TRBJ1-5	CARYRGTEPQHF
TRBV7-3	TRBJ2-3	CASSPGLGPDTQYF
TRBV4-1	TRBJ2-2	CASSPEGTRNTGEPFF
TRBV7-6	TRBJ1-1	CASSLTTGTEAFF
TRBV20-1	TRBJ2-5	CSARGGYQETQYF